This T cell receptor (beta chain) was sequenced during a study of T cell changes during pregnancy in multiple sclerosis. Clones were sequenced by immunoSEQ multiplex PCR, and TCRdb holds only the in-frame ones, with some missing. The table shows roughly 76,000 clones, with approximately 90% occurring only once. CDR1 and CDR2 from the germline V gene are SQVTM and ANQGSEA. This CDR3 spans 13 amino acids. V dropped 3 bases and J dropped 1 base, with 10 bases sitting between them. This sequence originates from a female donor with multiple sclerosis, enrolled in a pregnancy study. The chain uses TRBV29-1 and TRBJ2-7; D gene unclear. The input for sequencing was CD4+ T cells from peripheral blood mononuclear cells, taken in the second trimester of pregnancy. The CDR3: CSVDNPTSYEQYF. The CDR3 DNA reads TGCAGCGTTGACAACCCGACTTCCTACGAGCAGTACTTC.